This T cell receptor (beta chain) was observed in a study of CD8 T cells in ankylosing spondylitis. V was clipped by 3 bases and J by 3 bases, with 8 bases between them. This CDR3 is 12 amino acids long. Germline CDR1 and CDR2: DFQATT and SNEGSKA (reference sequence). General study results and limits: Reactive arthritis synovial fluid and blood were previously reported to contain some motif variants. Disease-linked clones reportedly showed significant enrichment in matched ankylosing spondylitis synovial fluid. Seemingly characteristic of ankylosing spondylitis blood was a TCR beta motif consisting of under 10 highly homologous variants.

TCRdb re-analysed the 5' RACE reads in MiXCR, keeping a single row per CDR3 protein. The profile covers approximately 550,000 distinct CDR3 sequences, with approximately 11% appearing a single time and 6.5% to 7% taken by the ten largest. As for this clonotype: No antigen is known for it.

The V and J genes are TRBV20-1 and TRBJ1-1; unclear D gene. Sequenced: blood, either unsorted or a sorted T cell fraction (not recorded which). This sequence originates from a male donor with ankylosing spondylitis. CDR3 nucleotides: TGCAGTGCTAGTGTAGCGGACACTGAAGCTTTCTTT. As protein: CSASVADTEAFF.